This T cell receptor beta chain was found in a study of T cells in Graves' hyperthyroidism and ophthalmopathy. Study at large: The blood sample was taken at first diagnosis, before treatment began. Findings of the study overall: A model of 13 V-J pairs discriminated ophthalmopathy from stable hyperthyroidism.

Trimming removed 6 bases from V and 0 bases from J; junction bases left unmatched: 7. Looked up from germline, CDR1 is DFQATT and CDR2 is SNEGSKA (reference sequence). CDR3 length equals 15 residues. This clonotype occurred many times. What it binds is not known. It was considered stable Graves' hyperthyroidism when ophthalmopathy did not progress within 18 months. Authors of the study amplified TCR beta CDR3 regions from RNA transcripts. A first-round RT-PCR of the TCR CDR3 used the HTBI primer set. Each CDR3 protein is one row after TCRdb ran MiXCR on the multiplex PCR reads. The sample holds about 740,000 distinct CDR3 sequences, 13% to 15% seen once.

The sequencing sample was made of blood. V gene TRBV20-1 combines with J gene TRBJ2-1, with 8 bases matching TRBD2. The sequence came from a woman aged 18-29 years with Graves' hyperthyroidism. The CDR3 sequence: CSANTGGGSYNEQFF. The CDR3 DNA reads TGCAGTGCGAACACGGGAGGGGGCTCCTACAATGAGCAGTTCTTC.